The 18 T cell receptor beta chains in this list originate from one sample, sequenced in a study of T cells in localized non-small cell lung cancer. Data came from immunoSEQ multiplex PCR; TCRdb stores just in-frame clones and leaves some out. This table holds 25,000 to 30,000 clones, roughly 86% found once. Sample: peripheral blood, taken before any cancer treatment. These receptor sequences come from a male donor aged 60 or over with stage I lung adenocarcinoma.

Here the CDR3 DNA reads TGTGCCAGCAGCTCAGGACTAGCGGGGGGCACAGATACGCAGTATTTT. Residues: CASSSGLAGGTDTQYF. The chain combines TRBV7-3 with TRBJ2-3; TRBD2 agrees at 13 bases. CDR3 length: 16 amino acids. Germline V CDR1 and CDR2: SGHTA, FQGTGA. V was clipped by 4 bases and J by 1 base; unmatched bases: 2.

To note about this clone: The junction shows a germline mismatch at one end, possibly a read error. The chain couples TRBV19 to TRBJ1-5; TRBD1 matches 7 bases. This CDR3 contains 13 residues. CDR1 LNHDA and CDR2 SQIVND come from the germline V gene (reference sequence). The CDR3: CASSIPHTGELTF. The CDR3, as DNA: TGTGCCAGTAGTATACCCCATACAGGGGAACTCACTTTT. The complete variable domain, with remaining parts taken from reference TRBV19 and TRBJ1-5, reads DGGITQSPKYLFRKEGQNVTLSCEQNLNHDAMYWYRQDPGQGLRLIYYSQIVNDFQKGDIAEGYSVSREKKESFPLTVTSAQKNPTAFYLCASSIPHTGELTFGDGTRLSIL.

The chain joins TRBV28 to TRBJ1-4; D gene uncertain. This CDR3 contains 15 residues. V gave up 3 bases and J gave up 0 bases, with 8 bases separating them. CDR1 is MDHEN and CDR2 is SYDVKM in the germline V gene. The CDR3 protein is CASSFGDATNEKLFF. The CDR3 DNA is TGTGCCAGCAGTTTCGGGGATGCAACTAATGAAAAACTGTTTTTT.

J is TRBJ2-5 and V is TRBV10-2, with TRBD2 matching 11 bases. J lost 5 bases, V lost 6 bases, and 2 bases had no gene match. CDR1 WSHSY and CDR2 SAAADI come from the germline V gene. The CDR3 is 13 residues long. For the CDR3, the DNA is TGCGCCAGCAGACTAGCGGGGGTGGAGACCCAGTACTTC. This codes for CASRLAGVETQYF.

This clone appeared a few times. The chain is built from TRBV9 and TRBJ1-5, with 7 bases identical to TRBD1. In germline, CDR1 is SGDLS, CDR2 YYNGEE. This CDR3 has 15 amino acids. The ends lost 4 bases at V and 3 bases at J; junction bases unmatched: 7. The DNA of the CDR3 is TGTGCCAGCAGCCCTGGGACAGAGCACAATCAGCCCCAGCATTTT. Translated: CASSPGTEHNQPQHF.

The chain combines TRBV6-1 with TRBJ2-1; a weak D match, TRBD1 (6 bases). Germline CDR1 MNHNS, CDR2 SASEGT. V shed 6 bases and J shed 8 bases, with 14 bases lying between them. The CDR3 loop spans 13 amino acids. The CDR3 DNA reads TGTGCCAGCAGGAGACAGGCGGCGGATGAGCAGTTCTTC. This translates into CASRRQAADEQFF.

This chain joins TRBV21-1 and TRBJ1-6. TRBV21-1 is described as a pseudogene. CDR3 length: 16 residues. The CDR3 loop reads CASRGHYWAPNSPLHF. DNA of the CDR3: TGTGCCAGTCGGGGGCATTATTGGGCCCCTAATTCACCCCTCCACTTT.

The chain has TRBV29-1 and TRBJ1-4, with D perhaps TRBD1 (5 bases). V was clipped by 7 bases and J by 4 bases, with 13 bases between them. Germline lookup yields CDR1 SQVTM and CDR2 ANQGSEA. The CDR3 sequence is 13 residues long. Here the CDR3 reads CSAGAGNNEKLFF. CDR3 bases: TGCAGCGCCGGGGCGGGAAATAATGAAAAACTGTTTTTT.

This clone was observed a handful of times. V usage is TRBV29-1 and J usage is TRBJ2-1; no reliable D call. Between the trimmed V and J ends, which lost 7 bases and 6 bases, there was a span of 13 bases. The CDR3 is 12 residues long. CDR1 is SQVTM, CDR2 ANQGSEA, per germline. This CDR3 reads CSGATVGNEQFF. The CDR3, as DNA: TGCAGCGGCGCGACGGTCGGCAATGAGCAGTTCTTC.

This clone was recorded only once. V is TRBV6-6 and J is TRBJ1-1; D might be TRBD1 (6 bases). Trimming took off 7 bases at V and 1 base at J, with 13 bases between the two ends. Germline CDR1 reads MNHNY; CDR2 reads SVGAGI (reference sequence). The CDR3 runs 14 residues. Here the CDR3 reads CASTGSGANTEAFF. The CDR3, as DNA: TGTGCCAGCACCGGATCGGGGGCGAACACTGAAGCTTTCTTT.

The J gene is TRBJ2-3, the V gene TRBV6-1, with 8 bases identical to TRBD2. The germline V gene encodes CDR1 MNHNS and CDR2 SASEGT. This CDR3 comprises 15 residues. V dropped 7 bases and J dropped 2; count of bases not matched to a gene: 8. CDR3 sequence (DNA): TGTGCCAGCACTGTAACGGGGGGGGTCACAGATACGCAGTATTTT. This codes for CASTVTGGVTDTQYF.

V and J are TRBV27 and TRBJ1-2; 7 nucleotides match TRBD1. After removal of 6 bases from V and 0 bases from J, the junction contained 4 bases not matched to a gene. There are 14 residues in the CDR3. Germline V CDR1 and CDR2: MNHEY, SMNVEV (reference sequence). CDR3 region: CASRRTGANYGYTF. The DNA for the CDR3 is TGTGCCAGCAGGCGGACAGGAGCTAACTATGGCTACACCTTC.

This clone appeared once. This chain uses TRBV19 with TRBJ1-4; D not resolved. The CDR3 contains 12 residues. The germline V gene has CDR1 LNHDA and CDR2 SQIVND (reference sequence). The V and J ends lost 8 bases and 5 bases respectively, with 9 bases between them. The CDR3 sequence is CASFRPNEKLFF. The CDR3 nucleotides read TGTGCCAGTTTCAGGCCGAATGAAAAACTGTTTTTT.

The chain recombines TRBV20-1 with TRBJ2-5, with TRBD1 as a possible D gene (5 bases). Germline assignment: CDR1 DFQATT and CDR2 SNEGSKA (reference sequence). Between the trimmed V and J ends, which lost 4 bases and 7 bases, there was a span of 10 bases. The CDR3 consists of 11 residues. The CDR3 nucleotides are TGCAGTGCTATCCCTCAGGGGACCCAGTACTTC. Translating gives CSAIPQGTQYF.

V and J are TRBV7-6 and TRBJ2-7, with 10 bases lining up with TRBD1. Germline loops: CDR1 SGHVS, CDR2 FNYEAQ. There are 15 residues in the CDR3. With V trimmed by 3 bases and J by 5 bases, 7 bases remained unmatched. The CDR3 protein is CASSFRQGAGDEQYF. As DNA, the CDR3 is TGTGCCAGCAGCTTCCGACAGGGGGCTGGAGACGAGCAGTACTTC.

In nucleotides, the CDR3 is TGTGCCAGCAGCCGACAGGGGAAGGGGAATCAGCCCCAGCATTTT. Its translation is CASSRQGKGNQPQHF. The chain combines TRBV27 with TRBJ1-5; 8 bases line up with TRBD1. The ends lost 6 bases at V and 4 bases at J; junction bases unmatched: 8. The CDR3 sequence is 15 residues long. CDR1 is MNHEY and CDR2 is SMNVEV in the germline V gene (reference sequence).

V usage is TRBV7-8 and J usage is TRBJ2-1; TRBD2 is a possible D gene (6 bases). The V gene lost 6 bases and the J gene lost 8 bases, with 17 bases spanning the gap. The CDR3 extends over 14 amino acids. Germline V CDR1 and CDR2: SGHVS, FQNEAQ. CDR3 sequence (DNA): TGTGCCAGCAGGCCCTTGGAGGGTTTGGATGAGCAGTTCTTC. It specifies CASRPLEGLDEQFF.

The chain links TRBV5-5 to TRBJ2-7; TRBD1 might be the D (5 bases). The CDR3 is made up of 15 amino acids. Germline V gene lookup returns CDR1 SGHKS and CDR2 YYEKEE (reference sequence). V was shortened by 3 bases and J by 6 bases, with 19 bases between the two germline ends. The DNA of the CDR3 is TGTGCCAGCAGCTCCTTCGGGCAGGGTGGGCGCGAGCAGTACTTC. The encoded protein is CASSSFGQGGREQYF.